The 28 T cell receptor beta chains below were found in one sample sequenced in a study of OX40 agonist ivuxolimab in advanced cancers. The assay was immunoSEQ multiplex PCR, and TCRdb's table has in-frame clones only and misses some. Of roughly 120,000 clones in the sample, 92% were seen once. The sample in question was CD4+ or CD8+ T cells sorted from blood, obtained in a trial of the OX40 agonist ivuxolimab. The receptor set was obtained from an adult with an advanced solid tumor such as melanoma, head and neck, liver or kidney cancer.

This chain uses TRBV2 with TRBJ2-3; possibly TRBD2 for D (6 bases). The CDR3 loop spans 14 amino acids. Germline CDR1 and CDR2: SNHLY and FYNNEI. Deletions cut 7 bases from V and 6 bases from J, with 17 bases between. The CDR3 protein is CASTLRDSGDTQYF. Here the CDR3 DNA reads TGTGCCAGCACCCTAAGGGACTCGGGGGATACGCAGTATTTT.

V usage is TRBV5-1 and J usage is TRBJ2-1; maybe TRBD2 (6 bases). V was pared by 2 bases and J by 8 bases, with 14 bases between. The germline V gene has CDR1 SGHRS and CDR2 YFSETQ. This CDR3 comprises 14 residues. In DNA, the CDR3 is TGCGCCAGCAGCTTAACGGAGGGCCTATATGAGCAGTTCTTC. Translating it yields CASSLTEGLYEQFF.

The CDR3 DNA reads as TGTGCCAGCAGCTTGGAGTCACTAGCGGGCCTAGATACGCAGTATTTT. As protein: CASSLESLAGLDTQYF. The chain is built from TRBV5-6 and TRBJ2-3; 9 bases match TRBD2. Germline lookup yields CDR1 SGHDT and CDR2 YYEEEE. The CDR3 contains 16 residues. J was trimmed by 5 bases and V by 0 bases; bases with no gene match: 7.

The chain recombines TRBV19 with TRBJ1-2; TRBD1 matches 7 bases. The V and J ends lost 8 bases and 4 bases, in that order; junction bases with no gene match: 7. Germline values: CDR1 LNHDA, CDR2 SQIVND (reference sequence). The CDR3 contains 13 residues. The CDR3 nucleotides are TGTGCCAGTCAAAAACAGGGGCTCTATGGCTACACCTTC. Translating it yields CASQKQGLYGYTF. Supplemented by reference TRBV19 and TRBJ1-2, the full variable domain reads DGGITQSPKYLFRKEGQNVTLSCEQNLNHDAMYWYRQDPGQGLRLIYYSQIVNDFQKGDIAEGYSVSREKKESFPLTVTSAQKNPTAFYLCASQKQGLYGYTFGSGTRLTVV.

The V and J genes are TRBV28 and TRBJ1-1; possible D gene TRBD1, 5 bases. This CDR3 spans 14 amino acids. The germline V gene encodes CDR1 MDHEN and CDR2 SYDVKM. Trimming shortened V by 7 bases and J by 5 bases, and 17 bases separated the two germline ends. CDR3 region: CASTWGGRGTEAFF. The DNA of the CDR3 is TGTGCCAGCACCTGGGGGGGTAGGGGAACTGAAGCTTTCTTT.

V gene TRBV5-4 combines with J gene TRBJ2-1, with TRBD1 matching over 8 bases. This CDR3 has 15 residues. Trimming took 3 bases from V and 2 from J; bases not matched to a gene: 4. Per germline, CDR1 SGHNT and CDR2 YYREEE (reference sequence). The CDR3 loop is CASSSGQGPYNEQFF. CDR3 nucleotides: TGTGCCAGCAGCTCTGGACAGGGACCCTACAATGAGCAGTTCTTC.

The chain carries TRBV30 and TRBJ1-6; D not resolved. This CDR3 region has 18 residues. Germline assignment: CDR1 GTSNPN and CDR2 SVGIG (reference sequence). V lost 2 bases and J lost 0, with 17 bases in between. The CDR3 region is CAWSPTGPTSSYNSPLHF. The CDR3 bases are TGTGCCTGGAGTCCAACCGGGCCAACCAGCTCCTATAATTCACCCCTCCACTTT.

The rearrangement uses TRBV5-1 and TRBJ1-1, with no clear D. The CDR3 is 14 amino acids. Trimming stripped 0 bases from V and 0 bases from J, with 6 bases between. Germline values: CDR1 SGHRS, CDR2 YFSETQ. In nucleotides, the CDR3 is TGCGCCAGCAGCTTGGCCGTGGTGAACACTGAAGCTTTCTTT. The encoded protein is CASSLAVVNTEAFF. Full variable domain (rest looked up from reference TRBV5-1 and TRBJ1-1): KAGVTQTPRYLIKTRGQQVTLSCSPISGHRSVSWYQQTPGQGLQFLFEYFSETQRNKGNFPGRFSGRQFSNSRSEMNVSTLELGDSALYLCASSLAVVNTEAFFGQGTRLTVV.

This sequence joins TRBV5-4 and TRBJ1-1; TRBD1 matches 7 bases. The CDR3 extends over 17 amino acids. After removal of 0 bases from V and 1 base from J, the junction contained 9 bases not matched to a gene. CDR1 is SGHNT and CDR2 is YYREEE in the germline V gene (reference sequence). This CDR3 reads CASSLGGDSRANTEAFF. DNA of the CDR3: TGTGCCAGCAGCTTGGGGGGGGACAGTCGAGCGAACACTGAAGCTTTCTTT.

The chain employs TRBV18 and TRBJ1-1; the match to TRBD1 covers 7 bases. Germline CDR1 KGHSH, CDR2 LQKENI. Germline trimming cut 3 bases from V and 11 bases from J; bases unmatched to any gene: 9. There are 13 residues in the CDR3. For the CDR3, the DNA is TGTGCCAGCTCACCCACCCAGGGGGACTTGGCTTTCTTT. Amino acids: CASSPTQGDLAFF.

This rearrangement joins TRBV11-2 to TRBJ1-1; D ambiguous. Trimming shortened V by 2 bases and J by 7 bases, and 14 bases separated the two germline ends. Germline V CDR1 and CDR2: SGHAT, FQNNGV. The length of the CDR3 is 14 residues. The CDR3, as DNA: TGTGCCAGCAGCTTATCCGGCGGGCCCGGTGAAGCTTTCTTT. Protein product: CASSLSGGPGEAFF. The complete variable domain, with remaining parts taken from reference TRBV11-2 and TRBJ1-1, reads EAGVAQSPRYKIIEKRQSVAFWCNPISGHATLYWYQQILGQGPKLLIQFQNNGVVDDSQLPKDRFSAERLKGVDSTLKIQPAKLEDSAVYLCASSLSGGPGEAFFGQGTRLTVV.

This clone was seen just once. V and J are TRBV7-2 and TRBJ2-5; D is unresolved. The J call is uncertain, as TRBJ2-7 better fits the DNA end. CDR3 length equals 14 residues. Germline CDR1 SGHTA, CDR2 FQGNSA. The CDR3 loop reads CASTPSGGAYEQYF. CDR3 nucleotide sequence: TGTGCCAGCACCCCCTCGGGCGGCGCCTACGAGCAGTACTTC.

This chain uses TRBV7-6 with TRBJ2-7; D remains ambiguous. This CDR3 has 14 residues. Looked up from germline, CDR1 is SGHVS and CDR2 is FNYEAQ. Trimming shortened V by 5 bases and J by 0 bases, and 11 bases separated the two germline ends. CDR3 protein: CASSPLASSYEQYF. The CDR3 DNA reads TGTGCCAGCAGCCCTCTGGCGAGCTCCTACGAGCAGTACTTC. Based on the CDR3 plus reference TRBV7-6 and TRBJ2-7, the full variable domain is GAGVSQSPRYKVTKRGQDVALRCDPISGHVSLYWYRQALGQGPEFLTYFNYEAQQDKSGLPNDRFSAERPEGSISTLTIQRTEQRDSAMYRCASSPLASSYEQYFGPGTRLTVT.

The chain couples TRBV14 to TRBJ1-1; D not resolved. The CDR3 length is 13 residues. The germline CDR1 and CDR2 sequences are SGHDN and FVKESK. Deletions cut 6 bases from V and 2 bases from J, with 10 bases between. The chain's CDR3 is CASSELVNTEAFF. CDR3 DNA sequence: TGTGCCAGCAGTGAGCTTGTTAACACTGAAGCTTTCTTT.

This chain connects TRBV6-5 to TRBJ2-7, with D perhaps matching TRBD1 (6 bases). CDR3 length equals 15 residues. Trimming pared 2 bases from V and 6 bases from J, leaving 17 bases between. The germline CDR1 and CDR2 sequences are MNHEY and SVGAGI. The CDR3 coding sequence is TGTGCCAGCAGTTACCTAGCTACAGGGTTGGGCGAGCAGTACTTC. It is translated as CASSYLATGLGEQYF.

The chain combines TRBV7-3 with TRBJ2-1; D perhaps matches TRBD1 (5 bases). There are 14 residues in the CDR3. Germline values: CDR1 SGHTA, CDR2 FQGTGA. The V end lost 5 bases, the J end lost 8 bases, and 16 bases lay between the germline ends. CDR3 loop: CASSPQGQGYEQFF. The CDR3 bases are TGTGCCAGCAGCCCCCAAGGGCAGGGTTATGAGCAGTTCTTC. The variable domain in full, completed from reference TRBV7-3 and TRBJ2-1, reads GAGVSQTPSNKVTEKGKYVELRCDPISGHTALYWYRQSLGQGPEFLIYFQGTGAADDSGLPNDRFFAVRPEGSVSTLKIQRTERGDSAVYLCASSPQGQGYEQFFGPGTRLTVL.

V is TRBV27 and J is TRBJ1-2, with TRBD1 identical over 9 bases. The CDR3 sequence is 15 residues long. Germline V gene sequence: CDR1 MNHEY, CDR2 SMNVEV (reference sequence). The trim removed 2 bases at V and 4 bases at J, leaving 5 bases unmatched. The CDR3 reads CASSLKGQGTYGYTF. The CDR3 nucleotides read TGTGCCAGCAGTTTAAAGGGACAGGGTACCTATGGCTACACCTTC.

CDR3 sequence reads: CASSIDRVGYTF. Here the CDR3 DNA reads TGTGCCAGCAGCATCGACAGGGTCGGCTACACCTTC. V is TRBV7-2 and J is TRBJ1-2; 7 nucleotides line up with TRBD1. Germline loops: CDR1 SGHTA, CDR2 FQGNSA. The CDR3 is 12 residues long. V was pared by 5 bases and J by 8 bases, with 5 bases of the junction left unmatched.

This clone has just a few counts. The chain has TRBV7-2 and TRBJ1-5; D is undetermined. V dropped 3 bases and J dropped 0 bases, with 9 bases sitting between them. This CDR3 has 15 amino acids. CDR1 and CDR2 (germline): SGHTA, FQGNSA. The CDR3, as DNA: TGTGCCAGCAGCTTCGACGACTATAGCAATCAGCCCCAGCATTTT. Its protein product is CASSFDDYSNQPQHF.

The rearrangement links TRBV7-8 to TRBJ2-7; D might be TRBD1 (5 bases). V gave up 1 base and J gave up 1 base, with 14 bases separating them. The CDR3 extends over 16 amino acids. Germline V CDR1 and CDR2: SGHVS, FQNEAQ. DNA for the CDR3: TGTGCCAGCAGCTTAGGGGGCGGTCTACCATCCTACGAGCAGTACTTC. It codes for CASSLGGGLPSYEQYF.

This sequence joins TRBV28 and TRBJ2-1; D is possibly TRBD2 (6 bases). In germline, CDR1 is MDHEN, CDR2 SYDVKM. This CDR3 spans 12 amino acids. Between the trimmed V and J ends, which lost 2 bases and 9 bases, there was a span of 8 bases. CDR3 in amino acids: CASSLPAGEQFF. The CDR3 DNA reads TGTGCCAGCAGTTTACCAGCGGGTGAGCAGTTCTTC.

V and J are TRBV27 and TRBJ1-1; D unresolved. Germline assignment: CDR1 MNHEY and CDR2 SMNVEV (reference sequence). CDR3 length equals 13 residues. Between the trimmed V and J ends, which lost 3 bases and 4 bases, there was a span of 9 bases. This CDR3 is CASSLIGSTEAFF. CDR3 nucleotides: TGTGCCAGCAGTTTGATTGGCAGCACTGAAGCTTTCTTT.

The chain employs TRBV9 and TRBJ1-1, with D possibly TRBD1 on 6 matching bases. V lost 6 bases, J lost 0 bases, and 15 bases lay in between. Germline V gene data show CDR1 as SGDLS and CDR2 as YYNGEE. The CDR3 loop spans 15 amino acids. The CDR3 sequence: CASIEVGGLNTEAFF. In DNA, the CDR3 is TGTGCCAGCATCGAAGTCGGGGGCTTGAACACTGAAGCTTTCTTT.

The chain recombines TRBV11-2 with TRBJ2-1; 7 nucleotides align to TRBD1. The CDR3 loop spans 17 amino acids. V lost 2 bases to trimming and J lost 6 bases; unmatched junction nucleotides: 13. Per the germline V gene, CDR1 is SGHAT and CDR2 is FQNNGV. CDR3 coding DNA: TGTGCCAGCAGCTTAAGCGGAAGGGGGCGACATGTCAATGAGCAGTTCTTC. This codes for CASSLSGRGRHVNEQFF.

This clone was recorded once. The CDR3 region is CASSLVKGRLDEQYF. The CDR3 DNA reads TGTGCCAGCAGCTTAGTCAAGGGCCGGTTGGACGAGCAGTACTTC. The chain recombines TRBV7-9 with TRBJ2-7; D ambiguous. Germline-derived CDR1 and CDR2 are SEHNR and FQNEAQ (reference sequence). The CDR3 spans 15 residues. The V end was cut by 1 base, the J end by 5 bases, with 15 bases between.

The sample holds one count of this clone. This chain's CDR3 is CASSLVLAASTDTQYF. CDR3 in DNA: TGTGCCAGCAGCTTGGTTCTAGCGGCGAGCACAGATACGCAGTATTTT. The chain uses TRBV5-4 and TRBJ2-3, with 7 bases identical to TRBD2. Trimming removed 0 bases from V and 0 bases from J; junction bases left unmatched: 4. Germline-derived CDR1 and CDR2 are SGHNT and YYREEE (reference sequence). The CDR3 spans 16 residues.

The chain employs TRBV25-1 and TRBJ2-4, with D perhaps TRBD1 (6 bases). V lost 8 bases and J 6 bases, leaving 14 bases between the germline ends. The V gene's germline CDR1 is MGHDK and CDR2 SYGVNS. This CDR3 contains 13 residues. CDR3 coding DNA: TGTGCCAGCGGAGCCCCAGGGGCAAACATTCAGTACTTC. Protein product: CASGAPGANIQYF.

The CDR3, as DNA: TGTGCCACCTGGGGAGGGAGCTCCTACAATGAGCAGTTCTTC. The encoded protein is CATWGGSSYNEQFF. The rearrangement joins TRBV27 to TRBJ2-1, with TRBD2 matching over 7 bases. Germline CDR1 and CDR2: MNHEY and SMNVEV (reference sequence). Losses at the gene ends were 10 bases for V and 0 bases for J; bases not matched to a gene: 6. This CDR3 has 14 residues.